Each of the 31 T cell receptor beta chains below was sequenced from the same sample in a study of CD8+ T cells in alopecia areata. RNA was isolated and reverse transcribed to cDNA, the sequencing template. Libraries were prepared by immunoSEQ multiplex PCR; TCRdb keeps only in-frame clonotypes and omits some of them. The table includes roughly 190,000 clones, 50% to 60% detected once. This sample's treatment: oral pan-JAK inhibitor, 5-10 mg twice daily. Sequencing was performed on CD4+ T cells sorted from blood, taken at week 4, from a patient treated with tofacitinib. These receptors all come from a human donor with alopecia areata.

The chain couples TRBV2 to TRBJ1-1; D possibly corresponds to TRBD1 (5 bases). V was clipped by 7 bases and J by 3 bases, with 12 bases between them. The CDR3 is 13 amino acids. From germline, CDR1 is SNHLY and CDR2 FYNNEI. The CDR3 loop reads CASMSTRDTEAFF. The CDR3 DNA reads as TGTGCCAGCATGAGCACCAGGGACACTGAAGCTTTCTTT.

Only one count was recorded for this clone. V and J are TRBV5-1 and TRBJ1-1; possible D gene TRBD1, 6 bases. Trimming stripped 0 bases from V and 0 bases from J, with 12 bases between. The germline CDR1 and CDR2 sequences are SGHRS and YFSETQ. CDR3 size: 16 residues. The CDR3 DNA reads TGCGCCAGCAGCTTGGCCCTGGGGGCCGTGAACACTGAAGCTTTCTTT. Residues: CASSLALGAVNTEAFF.

The rearrangement links TRBV6-1 to TRBJ1-1, with 7 bases identical to TRBD1. The length of the CDR3 is 12 residues. Trimming at V came to 3 bases and at J to 11 bases, leaving 6 bases not matched to a gene. Germline V CDR1 and CDR2: MNHNS, SASEGT. The CDR3 nucleotides are TGTGCCAGCAGTGATACGACAGGGTTGGCTTTCTTT. Translated: CASSDTTGLAFF.

The rearrangement uses TRBV2 and TRBJ2-6; 8 positions agree with TRBD1. In germline, CDR1 is SNHLY, CDR2 FYNNEI. This CDR3 region has 16 residues. V gave up 6 bases and J gave up 1 base; unmatched junction bases: 5. CDR3 loop: CASRGTGRSGANVLTF. CDR3 nucleotides: TGTGCCAGCAGGGGGACAGGCCGATCTGGGGCCAACGTCCTGACTTTC.

The V call is TRBV29-1, the J call TRBJ2-1, with 7 bases fitting TRBD2. This CDR3 is built from 16 residues. The ends lost 1 base at V and 14 bases at J; junction bases unmatched: 20. Germline V gene lookup returns CDR1 SQVTM and CDR2 ANQGSEA. The CDR3 sequence is CSVEVVGSVAGGGKFF. As DNA, the CDR3 is TGCAGCGTTGAAGTCGTCGGGTCAGTAGCGGGTGGGGGAAAGTTCTTC.

This clone was observed a single time. The chain has TRBV6-5 and TRBJ2-1, with a weak D call TRBD1 (6 bases). The germline gives CDR1 MNHEY, CDR2 SVGAGI. This CDR3 contains 13 residues. Trimming removed 5 bases at V and 12 bases at J, with 17 bases between. The CDR3 reads CASSLGQSLAQFF. CDR3 DNA: TGTGCCAGCAGTCTAGGACAGTCGCTGGCGCAGTTCTTC.

The V gene is TRBV15, the J gene TRBJ1-5; 9 nucleotides line up with TRBD1. V was pared by 3 bases and J by 4 bases, with 4 bases of the junction left unmatched. The germline V gene encodes CDR1 LNHNV and CDR2 YYDKDF (reference sequence). This CDR3 has 15 residues. The CDR3 coding sequence is TGTGCCACCAGCAGGGACGGACAGGGGAATCAGCCCCAGCATTTT. Its protein product is CATSRDGQGNQPQHF.

V is TRBV11-2 and J is TRBJ2-7; D possibly uses TRBD1 or TRBD2 (5 bases each). CDR3 length: 14 amino acids. Per germline, CDR1 SGHAT and CDR2 FQNNGV. V lost 2 bases to trimming and J lost 9 bases, with 17 bases between them. CDR3 in amino acids: CASSLLRGGRGQYF. The DNA of the CDR3 is TGTGCCAGCAGCTTACTCCGAGGAGGAAGGGGGCAGTACTTC.

The chain employs TRBV30 and TRBJ2-7; D gene ambiguous. The germline CDR1 and CDR2 sequences are GTSNPN and SVGIG (reference sequence). The CDR3 has 11 residues. V was cut by 1 base and J by 7 bases, with 8 bases left in between. Written as DNA, the CDR3 is TGTGCCTGGAGTGCTCTCTGGGAGCAGTACTTC. This gives the protein CAWSALWEQYF.

The chain recombines TRBV30 with TRBJ2-3, with 11 bases fitting TRBD2. With V trimmed by 4 bases and J by 2 bases, 5 bases remained unmatched. There are 15 residues in the CDR3. Per the germline V gene, CDR1 is GTSNPN and CDR2 is SVGIG (reference sequence). The CDR3 DNA reads as TGTGCCTGGACCCCGGGACTAGCGGACACAGATACGCAGTATTTT. It codes for CAWTPGLADTDTQYF.

This clone came up a few times. This rearrangement joins TRBV7-9 to TRBJ2-6, with no clear D. The CDR3 extends over 15 amino acids. Germline V CDR1 and CDR2: SEHNR, FQNEAQ (reference sequence). V shed 3 bases and J shed 4 bases, with 10 bases lying between them. The CDR3 reads CASSFEVSGANVLTF. In DNA form, the CDR3 reads TGTGCCAGCAGCTTCGAGGTCTCGGGGGCCAACGTCCTGACTTTC.

CDR3 region: CSAGADEQFF. Here the CDR3 DNA reads TGCAGTGCGGGGGCCGATGAGCAGTTCTTC. This rearrangement joins TRBV20-1 to TRBJ2-1; the D gene is possibly TRBD1 (6 bases). Per the germline V gene, CDR1 is DFQATT and CDR2 is SNEGSKA (reference sequence). Trimming pared 6 bases from V and 8 bases from J, leaving 8 bases between. The CDR3 covers 10 residues.

This rearrangement joins TRBV25-1 to TRBJ1-2; possible D gene TRBD1, 5 bases. Trimming left V 6 bases short and J 7 bases short, with 15 bases between. Per the germline V gene, CDR1 is MGHDK and CDR2 is SYGVNS. The CDR3 has 13 residues. As DNA, the CDR3 is TGTGCCAGCAGCCACGTGGGGGGAGTTGGCTACACCTTC. This translates into CASSHVGGVGYTF.

The chain links TRBV2 to TRBJ2-3; no definite D call. The CDR3 consists of 14 residues. Per the germline V gene, CDR1 is SNHLY and CDR2 is FYNNEI. The germline V and J ends were trimmed by 4 bases and 6 bases, with 14 bases remaining between them. The CDR3 protein is CASSAGRHRDTQYF. The DNA of the CDR3 is TGTGCCAGCAGTGCCGGACGGCACCGGGATACGCAGTATTTT.

This clone was seen once. The chain links TRBV11-2 to TRBJ2-4, with unresolved D. Germline loops: CDR1 SGHAT, CDR2 FQNNGV. The V end lost 7 bases, the J end lost 1 base, and 11 bases lay between the germline ends. The CDR3 has 14 residues. The CDR3 nucleotides are TGTGCCAGCACCGAACGGCCGGCCAAAAACATTCAGTACTTC. This sequence encodes CASTERPAKNIQYF. Full variable domain (rest looked up from reference TRBV11-2 and TRBJ2-4): EAGVAQSPRYKIIEKRQSVAFWCNPISGHATLYWYQQILGQGPKLLIQFQNNGVVDDSQLPKDRFSAERLKGVDSTLKIQPAKLEDSAVYLCASTERPAKNIQYFGAGTRLSVL.

A few counts support this clone. V usage is TRBV14 and J usage is TRBJ1-2, with D possibly matching TRBD1 (6 bases). The CDR3 length is 14 residues. Germline assignment: CDR1 SGHDN and CDR2 FVKESK. Trimming removed 4 bases from V and 7 bases from J, with 16 bases in between. Here the CDR3 DNA reads TGTGCCAGCAGCCGGCAGACAGGCCTCGGTGGCTACACCTTC. Amino acids: CASSRQTGLGGYTF. The full variable domain, its missing parts supplied by reference TRBV14 and TRBJ1-2, is EAGVTQFPSHSVIEKGQTVTLRCDPISGHDNLYWYRRVMGKEIKFLLHFVKESKQDESGMPNNRFLAERTGGTYSTLKVQPAELEDSGVYFCASSRQTGLGGYTFGSGTRLTVV.

This sequence joins TRBV6-5 and TRBJ2-3, with D perhaps TRBD1 or TRBD2 (5 bases each). Germline CDR1 MNHEY, CDR2 SVGAGI. This CDR3 spans 15 amino acids. V lost 6 bases and J 1 base, leaving 14 bases between the germline ends. CDR3 residues: CASSRAGAGTDTQYF. Written as DNA, the CDR3 is TGTGCCAGCAGCCGAGCCGGGGCGGGCACAGATACGCAGTATTTT.

The V and J genes are TRBV29-1 and TRBJ2-3; D possibly uses TRBD1 or TRBD2 (5 bases each). Germline CDR1 reads SQVTM; CDR2 reads ANQGSEA. CDR3 size: 16 residues. V lost 0 bases and J lost 0, with 13 bases in between. CDR3 amino acids: CSVEDYGAPSTDTQYF. CDR3 in DNA: TGCAGCGTTGAAGATTACGGGGCCCCTAGCACAGATACGCAGTATTTT.

This chain connects TRBV29-1 to TRBJ2-3; TRBD2 matches 9 bases. CDR3 length equals 15 residues. Germline assignment: CDR1 SQVTM and CDR2 ANQGSEA. Losses at the gene ends were 6 bases for V and 4 bases for J; bases not matched to a gene: 11. The CDR3 loop is CSVAAGGRVPDTQYF. CDR3 DNA sequence: TGCAGCGTAGCAGCGGGAGGCCGTGTTCCAGATACGCAGTATTTT.

V and J are TRBV29-1 and TRBJ2-7; D gene uncertain. The CDR3 covers 13 residues. Trimming stripped 4 bases from V and 5 bases from J, with 15 bases between. CDR1 is SQVTM and CDR2 is ANQGSEA in the germline V gene. The CDR3: CSVGRPVRNEQYF. CDR3 in DNA: TGCAGCGTTGGGAGACCGGTAAGGAACGAGCAGTACTTC.

This clone was detected only a few times. This chain connects TRBV7-2 to TRBJ2-7; 7 bases align to TRBD2. J was trimmed by 1 base and V by 1 base; bases with no gene match: 4. Germline assignment: CDR1 SGHTA and CDR2 FQGNSA. The CDR3 runs 15 residues. The CDR3: CASSLVRTSSYEQYF. In nucleotides, the CDR3 is TGTGCCAGCAGCTTAGTAAGGACTAGTTCCTACGAGCAGTACTTC.

The V call is TRBV5-1, the J call TRBJ2-1; no firm D call. The CDR3 sequence is 15 residues long. Per germline, CDR1 SGHRS and CDR2 YFSETQ. Trimming took off 7 bases at V and 0 bases at J, with 14 bases between the two ends. CDR3 sequence: CASRLLGDSYNEQFF. CDR3 nucleotide sequence: TGCGCCAGCCGACTCTTGGGCGACTCCTACAATGAGCAGTTCTTC. The whole variable domain, remainder taken from reference TRBV5-1 and TRBJ2-1, is KAGVTQTPRYLIKTRGQQVTLSCSPISGHRSVSWYQQTPGQGLQFLFEYFSETQRNKGNFPGRFSGRQFSNSRSEMNVSTLELGDSALYLCASRLLGDSYNEQFFGPGTRLTVL.

As to this clone: At one end the junction does not follow the germline gene, possibly because of a read error. The chain combines TRBV19 with TRBJ2-7; D is possibly TRBD1 or TRBD2 (5 bases each). The CDR3 consists of 14 residues. The V gene's germline CDR1 is LNHDA and CDR2 SQIVND (reference sequence). The CDR3 reads CASSPRDRNYDQYF. CDR3 bases: TGTGCCAGTAGTCCTCGGGACCGAAACTACGATCAGTACTTC.

This clone was recorded only once. The V call is TRBV5-1, the J call TRBJ2-2; D gene unclear. The CDR3 contains 15 residues. V lost 0 bases and J 0 bases, leaving 6 bases between the germline ends. Germline V gene sequence: CDR1 SGHRS, CDR2 YFSETQ. Here the CDR3 reads CASSLGPPNTGELFF. The DNA of the CDR3 is TGCGCCAGCAGCTTGGGCCCGCCGAACACCGGGGAGCTGTTTTTT. Supplemented by reference TRBV5-1 and TRBJ2-2, the full variable domain reads KAGVTQTPRYLIKTRGQQVTLSCSPISGHRSVSWYQQTPGQGLQFLFEYFSETQRNKGNFPGRFSGRQFSNSRSEMNVSTLELGDSALYLCASSLGPPNTGELFFGEGSRLTVL.

The chain links TRBV5-1 to TRBJ2-1; 9 nucleotides match TRBD2. CDR3 size: 17 residues. Germline V CDR1 and CDR2: SGHRS, YFSETQ. After removal of 0 bases from V and 1 base from J, the junction contained 5 bases not matched to a gene. This CDR3 is CASSLGHAGGSYNEQFF. CDR3 bases: TGCGCCAGCAGCTTGGGGCATGCGGGAGGGTCCTACAATGAGCAGTTCTTC.

The chain couples TRBV5-4 to TRBJ2-7; 11 bases match TRBD2. With 5 bases clipped from V and 2 bases from J, the junction kept 6 bases outside the gene matches. The CDR3 consists of 15 residues. Germline V gives CDR1 SGHNT, CDR2 YYREEE (reference sequence). CDR3 sequence reads: CASSRDSGRAYEQYF. CDR3 sequence (DNA): TGTGCCAGCAGTCGCGATAGCGGGAGGGCCTACGAGCAGTACTTC.

The rearrangement joins TRBV5-4 to TRBJ2-7; D remains unclear. The CDR3 spans 13 residues. V gave up 2 bases and J gave up 0 bases, with 6 bases separating them. CDR1 SGHNT and CDR2 YYREEE come from the germline V gene (reference sequence). In DNA form, the CDR3 reads TGTGCCAGCAGCTTTACGGCCTCCTACGAGCAGTACTTC. Translating it yields CASSFTASYEQYF.

CDR3 in amino acids: CASSLAPQGVGKETQYF. CDR3 nucleotide sequence: TGTGCCAGCAGCTTAGCGCCTCAGGGGGTTGGAAAGGAGACCCAGTACTTC. The gene calls are TRBV7-6 and TRBJ2-5, with TRBD1 matching 7 bases. The CDR3 totals 17 residues. The trim removed 0 bases at V and 5 bases at J, leaving 12 bases unmatched. Germline V gives CDR1 SGHVS, CDR2 FNYEAQ.

The rearrangement joins TRBV23-1 to TRBJ1-3, with 7 bases fitting TRBD1. TRBV23-1 is filed as an ORF, its function uncertain. The V segment lost 7 bases and the J segment 2 bases; nucleotides outside the gene matches: 11. The CDR3 length is 16 residues. In nucleotides, the CDR3 is TGCGCCAGCAATCTGGGACAGAAAATAGCTGGAAACACCATATATTTT. Translating it yields CASNLGQKIAGNTIYF.

The chain carries TRBV4-1 and TRBJ1-2; D not resolved. This CDR3 contains 14 residues. Germline lookup yields CDR1 MGHRA and CDR2 YSYEKL. Trimming pared 4 bases from V and 4 bases from J, leaving 13 bases between. CDR3 DNA: TGCGCCAGCAGCCTCGAGGGTCGGAGCTATGGCTACACCTTC. Amino acids: CASSLEGRSYGYTF.

This rearrangement joins TRBV4-3 to TRBJ2-7; 12 bases agree with TRBD2. In germline, CDR1 is LGHNA, CDR2 YSLEER. CDR3 length equals 14 residues. The V and J ends lost 4 bases and 4 bases, in that order; junction bases with no gene match: 2. CDR3 in amino acids: CASSRGLAGYEQYF. Written as DNA, the CDR3 is TGCGCCAGCAGCCGAGGACTAGCGGGATACGAGCAGTACTTC.